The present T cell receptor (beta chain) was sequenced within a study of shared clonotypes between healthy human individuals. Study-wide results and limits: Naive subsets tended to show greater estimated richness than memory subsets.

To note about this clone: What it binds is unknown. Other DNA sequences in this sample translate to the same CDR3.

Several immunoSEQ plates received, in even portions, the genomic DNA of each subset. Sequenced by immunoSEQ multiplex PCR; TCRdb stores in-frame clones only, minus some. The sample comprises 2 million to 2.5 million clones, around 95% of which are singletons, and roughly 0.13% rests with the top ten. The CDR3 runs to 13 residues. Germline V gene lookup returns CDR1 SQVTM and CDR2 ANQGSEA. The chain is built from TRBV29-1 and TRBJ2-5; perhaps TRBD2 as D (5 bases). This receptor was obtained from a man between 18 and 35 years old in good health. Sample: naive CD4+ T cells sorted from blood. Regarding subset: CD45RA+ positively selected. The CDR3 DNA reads TGCAGTGTGTTGAGGGCTGGACAAGAGACCCAGTACTTC. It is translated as CSVLRAGQETQYF. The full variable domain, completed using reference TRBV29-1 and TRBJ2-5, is SAVISQKPSRDICQRGTSLTIQCQVDSQVTMMFWYRQQPGQSLTLIATANQGSEATYESGFVIDKFPISRPNLTFSTLTVSNMSPEDSSIYLCSVLRAGQETQYFGPGTRLLVL.